What follows are 30 T cell receptor beta chains derived from one specimen sequenced in a study of blood T cell repertoires in COVID-19. Sequencing was performed with immunoSEQ multiplex PCR; in TCRdb, only in-frame clones are kept and a portion is missing. This sample has fewer than 250,000 clones, with under 90% found just once. Sequenced input: peripheral blood. Receptors were obtained from a woman in her 40s with active or convalescent COVID-19.

The V call is TRBV7-2, the J call TRBJ1-3; a weak D match, TRBD1 (5 bases). Trimming left V 5 bases short and J 0 bases short, with 11 bases between. The CDR3 spans 15 residues. The germline gives CDR1 SGHTA, CDR2 FQGNSA. The DNA for the CDR3 is TGTGCCAGCAGCGACAGACACTTCTCTGGAAACACCATATATTTT. It yields the protein CASSDRHFSGNTIYF.

The gene calls are TRBV5-6 and TRBJ1-4, with 7 bases lining up with TRBD1. Germline-derived CDR1 and CDR2 are SGHDT and YYEEEE. The CDR3 contains 15 residues. Trimming at V came to 6 bases and at J to 8 bases, leaving 13 bases not matched to a gene. CDR3 region: CASTWLTGSEEKLFF. The CDR3 region has the DNA TGTGCCAGCACCTGGCTGACAGGGTCGGAGGAAAAACTGTTTTTT.

This chain links TRBV10-3 with TRBJ2-3; 7 bases agree with TRBD1. Germline values: CDR1 ENHRY, CDR2 SYGVKD. The CDR3 contains 16 residues. V dropped 6 bases and J dropped 3; count of bases not matched to a gene: 12. The CDR3 spells CAISPARTGSTDTQYF. The CDR3 DNA reads as TGTGCCATCAGCCCCGCTCGGACAGGATCGACAGATACGCAGTATTTT.

V gene TRBV19 combines with J gene TRBJ2-5; the D gene is possibly TRBD2 (5 bases). The CDR3 sequence is 11 residues long. Trimming removed 3 bases from V and 11 bases from J, with 10 bases in between. CDR1 and CDR2 (germline): LNHDA, SQIVND (reference sequence). For the CDR3, the DNA is TGTGCCAGTAGTATGGCGGGCAAACAGTACTTC. Amino acids: CASSMAGKQYF.

This rearrangement joins TRBV7-2 to TRBJ1-2; D is possibly TRBD1 (6 bases). Looked up from germline, CDR1 is SGHTA and CDR2 is FQGNSA. The CDR3 is made up of 16 amino acids. Trimming pared 5 bases from V and 0 bases from J, leaving 16 bases between. This chain's CDR3 is CASSRPQGNANYGYTF. Here the CDR3 DNA reads TGTGCCAGCAGCCGGCCCCAGGGGAACGCTAACTATGGCTACACCTTC.

CDR3 protein: CAISEFEGGYTF. For the CDR3, the DNA is TGTGCCATCAGTGAGTTTGAGGGCGGCTACACCTTC. The J gene is TRBJ1-2, the V gene TRBV10-3; D is undetermined. Germline values: CDR1 ENHRY, CDR2 SYGVKD. The length of the CDR3 is 12 residues. Trimming took 1 base from V and 8 from J, leaving 8 bases between them.

V and J are TRBV4-3 and TRBJ1-2; a possible D gene is TRBD1 (5 bases). Germline CDR1 is LGHNA and CDR2 is YSLEER. V shed 0 bases and J shed 1 base, with 12 bases lying between them. The CDR3 has 16 residues. CDR3 amino acids: CASSQDRHRINYGYTF. In DNA, the CDR3 is TGCGCCAGCAGCCAAGATAGACACAGGATTAACTATGGCTACACCTTC.

The chain joins TRBV7-9 to TRBJ2-4; no clear D gene. Trimming pared 4 bases from V and 1 base from J, leaving 8 bases between. This CDR3 has 14 residues. Per the germline V gene, CDR1 is SEHNR and CDR2 is FQNEAQ (reference sequence). DNA of the CDR3: TGTGCCAGCAGCTCGTACGAGGCCAAAAACATTCAGTACTTC. Amino acids: CASSSYEAKNIQYF. Drawing the rest from reference TRBV7-9 and TRBJ2-4, the complete variable domain is DTGVSQNPRHKITKRGQNVTFRCDPISEHNRLYWYRQTLGQGPEFLTYFQNEAQLEKSRLLSDRFSAERPKGSFSTLEIQRTEQGDSAMYLCASSSYEAKNIQYFGAGTRLSVL.

The chain recombines TRBV6-5 with TRBJ1-5; TRBD1 matches 12 bases. The CDR3 covers 15 residues. V lost 6 bases to trimming and J lost 6 bases; unmatched junction nucleotides: 6. Germline CDR1 reads MNHEY; CDR2 reads SVGAGI. The CDR3 sequence: CASRGGTGGLQPQHF. CDR3 DNA: TGTGCCAGCAGGGGCGGGACAGGGGGCCTTCAGCCCCAGCATTTT.

The chain carries TRBV7-9 and TRBJ2-5; D might be TRBD2 (6 bases). V lost 5 bases to trimming and J lost 5 bases, with 18 bases between them. The length of the CDR3 is 15 residues. CDR1 is SEHNR, CDR2 FQNEAQ, per germline (reference sequence). CDR3 amino acids: CASSHPQGGRETQYF. The CDR3 nucleotides are TGTGCCAGCAGCCACCCTCAGGGAGGTCGGGAGACCCAGTACTTC.

The chain uses TRBV27 and TRBJ1-2; 11 bases fit TRBD1. V lost 6 bases, J lost 6 bases, and 15 bases stayed unmatched. CDR1 MNHEY and CDR2 SMNVEV come from the germline V gene (reference sequence). The CDR3 extends over 17 amino acids. Here the CDR3 DNA reads TGTGCCAGCAGCCCGATCCGGGACAGGGGGTTCCAACATGGCTACACCTTC. Protein: CASSPIRDRGFQHGYTF.

The rearrangement uses TRBV5-1 and TRBJ2-3; TRBD2 might be the D (5 bases). This CDR3 is built from 17 residues. Trimming removed 4 bases from V and 0 bases from J, with 18 bases in between. The germline V gene has CDR1 SGHRS and CDR2 YFSETQ. In DNA, the CDR3 is TGCGCCAGCAGCGAAGGAGGTTTGCAAGGGAGCACAGATACGCAGTATTTT. It is translated as CASSEGGLQGSTDTQYF.

The CDR3 spells CASSTGLGQPQHF. The CDR3 region has the DNA TGTGCCAGCAGCACAGGGCTCGGGCAGCCCCAGCATTTT. The rearrangement joins TRBV6-5 to TRBJ1-5, with TRBD1 as a possible D gene (6 bases). The CDR3 runs 13 residues. Germline CDR1 is MNHEY and CDR2 is SVGAGI. The V and J ends lost 6 bases and 7 bases respectively, with 13 bases between them.

This clone was counted once. The CDR3 spells CASSVYTGLNTEAFF. CDR3 nucleotides: TGCGCCAGCAGCGTTTATACAGGGTTGAACACTGAAGCTTTCTTT. V gene TRBV5-1 combines with J gene TRBJ1-1, with D maybe TRBD1 (6 bases). V shed 4 bases and J shed 0 bases, with 13 bases lying between them. CDR3 length equals 15 residues. Germline V gives CDR1 SGHRS, CDR2 YFSETQ.

The chain combines TRBV2 with TRBJ2-1; TRBD2 aligns across 10 bases. The J segment lost 4 bases and the V segment lost 11 bases, leaving 11 bases of the junction unmatched. CDR1 is SNHLY and CDR2 is FYNNEI in the germline V gene. This CDR3 has 15 amino acids. CDR3 region: CAARGKREGYNEQFF. The CDR3 bases are TGTGCCGCAAGGGGGAAGCGGGAGGGGTACAATGAGCAGTTCTTC.

The chain carries TRBV5-1 and TRBJ2-7, with 7 positions matching TRBD1. CDR1 and CDR2 (germline): SGHRS, YFSETQ. The CDR3 extends over 14 amino acids. Germline trimming cut 4 bases from V and 7 bases from J; bases unmatched to any gene: 11. CDR3 protein: CASSTDGQAQEQYF. DNA of the CDR3: TGCGCCAGCAGCACGGATGGACAGGCCCAGGAGCAGTACTTC.

The CDR3: CASSLEGVNPGYGYTF. In nucleotides, the CDR3 is TGCGCCAGCAGCTTGGAGGGGGTGAACCCTGGGTATGGCTACACCTTC. The chain is built from TRBV5-1 and TRBJ1-2, with D possibly being TRBD1 (6 bases). CDR1 is SGHRS and CDR2 is YFSETQ in the germline V gene. This CDR3 region has 16 residues. Trimming cost V 0 bases and J 5 bases, with 17 bases left between them.

This clone was seen once. The chain recombines TRBV5-8 with TRBJ2-7; D possibly corresponds to TRBD2 (6 bases). Between the trimmed V and J ends, which lost 4 bases and 0 bases, there was a span of 8 bases. This CDR3 has 13 amino acids. Germline V gives CDR1 SGHTS, CDR2 YDEGEE. In DNA, the CDR3 is TGTGCCAGCAGCGGGGACTCCTCCTACGAGCAGTACTTC. Residues: CASSGDSSYEQYF.

The rearrangement links TRBV9 to TRBJ2-3; 13 nucleotides align to TRBD2. The CDR3 covers 16 residues. Germline V gene data show CDR1 as SGDLS and CDR2 as YYNGEE. V trimming: 4 bases; J trimming: 4 bases; junction bases outside the gene matches: 6. The CDR3 nucleotides are TGTGCCAGCAGCCCCCGACTAGCGGGAGGAGCAGATACGCAGTATTTT. This gives the protein CASSPRLAGGADTQYF.

This rearrangement joins TRBV9 to TRBJ2-3, with 10 bases that match TRBD2. V was pared by 0 bases and J by 11 bases, with 0 bases of the junction left unmatched. From germline, CDR1 is SGDLS and CDR2 YYNGEE. The CDR3 length is 12 residues. In DNA, the CDR3 is TGTGCCAGCAGCGTAGCTAGCGGGGGGCAGTATTTT. This sequence encodes CASSVASGGQYF.

The gene calls are TRBV30 and TRBJ1-2, with TRBD1 matching 7 bases. The CDR3 runs to 14 residues. Germline values: CDR1 GTSNPN, CDR2 SVGIG (reference sequence). The V gene end was trimmed by 1 base and the J gene end by 4 bases; junction bases not matched to a gene: 6. CDR3 sequence: CAWSGGAGGYGYTF. The CDR3 DNA is TGTGCCTGGAGTGGAGGGGCAGGGGGCTATGGCTACACCTTC. The variable domain in full, with the rest retrieved from reference TRBV30 and TRBJ1-2, is SQTIHQWPATLVQPVGSPLSLECTVEGTSNPNLYWYRQAAGRGLQLLFYSVGIGQISSEVPQNLSASRPQDRQFILSSKKLLLSDSGFYLCAWSGGAGGYGYTFGSGTRLTVV.

The CDR3 DNA sequence: TGTGCCAGCAGCCCTCAGGGGAGCTCCTACAATGAGCAGTTCTTC. Translated, it gives CASSPQGSSYNEQFF. The genes are TRBV9 and TRBJ2-1; D is perhaps TRBD1 (6 bases). The length of the CDR3 is 15 residues. V lost 4 bases, J lost 0 bases, and 11 bases lay in between. Germline values: CDR1 SGDLS, CDR2 YYNGEE. The entire variable domain, with the rest obtained from reference TRBV9 and TRBJ2-1, is as follows: DSGVTQTPKHLITATGQRVTLRCSPRSGDLSVYWYQQSLDQGLQFLIQYYNGEERAKGNILERFSAQQFPDLHSELNLSSLELGDSALYFCASSPQGSSYNEQFFGPGTRLTVL.

The V and J genes are TRBV3-1 (or the pseudogene TRBV3-2) and TRBJ2-5, with D uncertain. The V gene's germline CDR1 is LGHDT and CDR2 YNNKEL (reference sequence). The CDR3 has 15 residues. The V end was cut by 1 base, the J end by 5 bases, with 14 bases between. CDR3 sequence (DNA): TGTGCCAGCAGCCAAGTTACTCTCCCTTGGGAGACCCAGTACTTC. This sequence encodes CASSQVTLPWETQYF.

This chain connects TRBV2 to TRBJ1-1; D may be TRBD1 (6 bases). V was pared by 7 bases and J by 8 bases, with 17 bases between. CDR1 and CDR2 (germline): SNHLY, FYNNEI. This CDR3 contains 13 residues. Here the CDR3 reads CASILAGQREAFF. The CDR3 DNA reads TGTGCCAGCATCCTTGCCGGACAGCGCGAAGCTTTCTTT.

A few counts support this clone. This chain links TRBV10-3 with TRBJ1-1, with D tentatively TRBD1 (6 bases). The CDR3 sequence is 14 residues long. The germline V gene has CDR1 ENHRY and CDR2 SYGVKD. Trimming shortened V by 3 bases and J by 7 bases, and 15 bases separated the two germline ends. In DNA form, the CDR3 reads TGTGCCATCAGTGACACATCAGGGGTTAATGAAGCTTTCTTT. It yields the protein CAISDTSGVNEAFF.

This clone was seen a handful of times. The V gene is TRBV27, the J gene TRBJ1-5; maybe TRBD1 (6 bases). The germline CDR1 and CDR2 sequences are MNHEY and SMNVEV (reference sequence). CDR3 size: 13 residues. The V end lost 3 bases, the J end lost 7 bases, and 10 bases lay between the germline ends. CDR3 residues: CASSLQGLQPQHF. The CDR3 DNA is TGTGCCAGCAGTTTGCAGGGGCTCCAGCCCCAGCATTTT.

V gene TRBV6-4 combines with J gene TRBJ1-2; a weak D match, TRBD1 (6 bases). The V end lost 5 bases, the J end lost 4 bases, and 11 bases lay between the germline ends. From germline, CDR1 is MRHNA and CDR2 SNTAGT. The CDR3 covers 13 residues. The CDR3, as DNA: TGTGCCAGCAGTTACAGGGCGGGCTATGGCTACACCTTC. Its protein product is CASSYRAGYGYTF.

This clone was seen a handful of times. V is TRBV5-5 and J is TRBJ1-5; 8 bases agree with TRBD1. The V gene end was trimmed by 2 bases and the J gene end by 8 bases; junction bases not matched to a gene: 12. This CDR3 is built from 16 residues. CDR1 and CDR2 from the germline V gene are SGHKS and YYEKEE (reference sequence). CDR3 region: CASSFRAGGEVEPQHF. The CDR3 DNA follows: TGTGCCAGCAGCTTCAGGGCAGGGGGCGAGGTTGAGCCCCAGCATTTT. Full variable domain (outside the CDR3, taken from reference TRBV5-5 and TRBJ1-5): DAGVTQSPTHLIKTRGQQVTLRCSPISGHKSVSWYQQVLGQGPQFIFQYYEKEERGRGNFPDRFSARQFPNYSSELNVNALLLGDSALYLCASSFRAGGEVEPQHFGDGTRLSIL.

The rearrangement uses TRBV7-9 and TRBJ2-1; 8 bases are shared with TRBD2. The germline V gene has CDR1 SEHNR and CDR2 FQNEAQ (reference sequence). Germline trimming cut 3 bases from V and 3 bases from J; bases unmatched to any gene: 4. There are 15 residues in the CDR3. The CDR3 loop is CASSLSGGYYNEQFF. Here the CDR3 DNA reads TGTGCCAGCAGCTTGAGCGGGGGATACTACAATGAGCAGTTCTTC.

On this clone itself: The junction differs from germline at one of its ends, possibly a read error. The chain carries TRBV7-7 and TRBJ1-4, with a weak D call TRBD1 (5 bases). CDR3 length: 15 amino acids. Germline V gene sequence: CDR1 SSHAT, CDR2 FNYEAQ (reference sequence). DNA of the CDR3: TGTGCTAGCAGCCCATACAGGTCAACTAATGAAAAACTGTTTTTT. This sequence encodes CASSPYRSTNEKLFF.